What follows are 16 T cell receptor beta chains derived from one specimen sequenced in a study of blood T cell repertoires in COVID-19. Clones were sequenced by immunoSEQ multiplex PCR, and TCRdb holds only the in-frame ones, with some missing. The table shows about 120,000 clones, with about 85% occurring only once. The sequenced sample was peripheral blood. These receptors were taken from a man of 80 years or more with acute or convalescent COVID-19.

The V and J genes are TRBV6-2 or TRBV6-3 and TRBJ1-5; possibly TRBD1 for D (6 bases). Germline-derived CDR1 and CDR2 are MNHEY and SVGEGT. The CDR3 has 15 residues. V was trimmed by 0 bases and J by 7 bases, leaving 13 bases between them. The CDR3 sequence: CASSYSGGGSQPQHF. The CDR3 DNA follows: TGTGCCAGCAGTTACTCGGGAGGGGGGTCACAGCCCCAGCATTTT.

The CDR3 loop is CASSPGTGSLEGYGYTF. For the CDR3, the DNA is TGTGCCAGCTCACCCGGGACAGGGTCTTTGGAGGGCTATGGCTACACCTTC. This chain joins TRBV18 and TRBJ1-2; 9 bases are shared with TRBD1. The CDR3 is made up of 17 amino acids. Germline assignment: CDR1 KGHSH and CDR2 LQKENI. Trimming removed 3 bases from V and 4 bases from J; junction bases left unmatched: 12.

Here the CDR3 reads CASSYSQGGEKLFF. Here the CDR3 DNA reads TGTGCCAGTAGTTATTCACAGGGGGGTGAAAAACTGTTTTTT. This chain joins TRBV19 and TRBJ1-4; the match to TRBD1 covers 8 bases. The CDR3 is 14 amino acids. V trimming: 5 bases; J trimming: 7 bases; junction bases outside the gene matches: 6. The germline gives CDR1 LNHDA, CDR2 SQIVND (reference sequence).

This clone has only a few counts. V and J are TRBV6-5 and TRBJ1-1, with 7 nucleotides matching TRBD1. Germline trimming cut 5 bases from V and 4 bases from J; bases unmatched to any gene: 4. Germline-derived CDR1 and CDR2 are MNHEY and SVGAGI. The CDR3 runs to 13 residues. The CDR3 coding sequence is TGTGCCAGCAGTAACCAGGGGGTCACTGAAGCTTTCTTT. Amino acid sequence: CASSNQGVTEAFF.

The CDR3 loop is CATSQGQGYDEKLFF. In DNA form, the CDR3 reads TGTGCCACCAGTCAGGGTCAGGGGTATGATGAAAAACTGTTTTTT. The chain has TRBV24-1 and TRBJ1-4; a weak D match, TRBD1 (6 bases). Trimming removed 6 bases from V and 6 bases from J, with 16 bases in between. The CDR3 is 15 amino acids. Germline CDR1 KGHDR, CDR2 SFDVKD.

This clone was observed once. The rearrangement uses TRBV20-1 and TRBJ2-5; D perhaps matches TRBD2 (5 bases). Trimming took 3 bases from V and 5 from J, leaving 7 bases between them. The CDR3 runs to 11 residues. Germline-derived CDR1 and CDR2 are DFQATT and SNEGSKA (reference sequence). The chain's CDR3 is CSAREVETQYF. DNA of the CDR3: TGCAGTGCTAGGGAGGTGGAGACCCAGTACTTC.

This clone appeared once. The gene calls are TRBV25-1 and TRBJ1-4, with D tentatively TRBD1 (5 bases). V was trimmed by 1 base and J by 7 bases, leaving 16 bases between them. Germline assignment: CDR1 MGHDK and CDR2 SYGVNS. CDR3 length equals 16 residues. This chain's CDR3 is CASSELGQRHREKLFF. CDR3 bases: TGTGCCAGCAGTGAATTGGGGCAACGGCACCGTGAAAAACTGTTTTTT.

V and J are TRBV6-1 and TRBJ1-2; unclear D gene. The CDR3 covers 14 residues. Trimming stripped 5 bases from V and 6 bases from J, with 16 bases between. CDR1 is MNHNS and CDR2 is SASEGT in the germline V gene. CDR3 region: CASSHLGGIDGYTF. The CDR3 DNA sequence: TGTGCCAGCAGTCACCTCGGCGGTATAGATGGCTACACCTTC.

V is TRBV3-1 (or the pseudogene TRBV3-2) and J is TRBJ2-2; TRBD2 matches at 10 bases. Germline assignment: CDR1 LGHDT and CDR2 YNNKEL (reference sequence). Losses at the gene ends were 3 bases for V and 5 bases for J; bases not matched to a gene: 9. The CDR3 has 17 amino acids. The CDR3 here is CASSHSGGGGGTGELFF. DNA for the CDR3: TGTGCCAGCAGCCACAGCGGGGGGGGCGGAGGAACCGGGGAGCTGTTTTTT.

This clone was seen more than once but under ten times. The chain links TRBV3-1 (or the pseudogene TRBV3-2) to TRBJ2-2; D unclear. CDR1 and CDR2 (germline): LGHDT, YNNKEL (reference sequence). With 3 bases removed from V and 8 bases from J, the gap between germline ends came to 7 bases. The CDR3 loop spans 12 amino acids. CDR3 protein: CASSHPLGELFF. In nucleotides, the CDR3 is TGTGCCAGCAGCCACCCCCTGGGGGAGCTGTTTTTT.

CDR3 nucleotide sequence: TGTGCCAGCAGCCGGGGGGGCATCTTGGAGACCGGGGAGCTGTTTTTT. Protein product: CASSRGGILETGELFF. This rearrangement joins TRBV9 to TRBJ2-2, with 8 bases that match TRBD2. Looked up from germline, CDR1 is SGDLS and CDR2 is YYNGEE. V shed 4 bases, J shed 5 bases, and the junction held 10 bases outside the gene matches. The CDR3 runs to 16 residues.

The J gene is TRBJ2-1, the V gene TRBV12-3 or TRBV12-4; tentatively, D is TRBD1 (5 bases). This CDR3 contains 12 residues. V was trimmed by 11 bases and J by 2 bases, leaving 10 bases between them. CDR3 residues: CAGARAYNEQFF. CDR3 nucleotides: TGTGCCGGGGCCAGGGCCTACAATGAGCAGTTCTTC.

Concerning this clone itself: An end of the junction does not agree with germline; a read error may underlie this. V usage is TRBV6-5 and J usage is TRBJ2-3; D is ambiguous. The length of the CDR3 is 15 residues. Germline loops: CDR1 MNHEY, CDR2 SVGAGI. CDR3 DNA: TGTGCCAGCAGCTACTCGAGTACTAGCACAGATACGCAGTATTTT. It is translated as CASSYSSTSTDTQYF.

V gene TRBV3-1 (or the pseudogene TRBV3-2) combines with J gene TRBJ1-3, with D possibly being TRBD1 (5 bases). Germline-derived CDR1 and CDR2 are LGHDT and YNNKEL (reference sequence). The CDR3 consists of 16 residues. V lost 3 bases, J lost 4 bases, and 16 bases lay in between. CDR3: CASSHMRTAGGNTIYF. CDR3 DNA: TGTGCCAGCAGCCACATGAGGACGGCAGGGGGAAACACCATATATTTT.

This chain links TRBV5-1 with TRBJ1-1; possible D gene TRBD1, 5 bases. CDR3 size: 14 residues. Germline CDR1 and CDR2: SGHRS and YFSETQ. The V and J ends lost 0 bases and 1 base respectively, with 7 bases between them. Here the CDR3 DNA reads TGCGCCAGCAGCTTGGACAGGAGGAACACTGAAGCTTTCTTT. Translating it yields CASSLDRRNTEAFF.

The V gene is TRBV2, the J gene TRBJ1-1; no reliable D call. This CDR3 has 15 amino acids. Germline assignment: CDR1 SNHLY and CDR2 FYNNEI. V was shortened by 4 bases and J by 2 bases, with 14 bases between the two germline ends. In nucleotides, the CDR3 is TGTGCCAGCAGTGCGCAGGTTTGGGTCAACACTGAAGCTTTCTTT. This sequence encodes CASSAQVWVNTEAFF.